Below are 12 T cell receptor beta chains sequenced from a single sample in a study of blood T cells in healthy people across ages. Then a second PCR, running roughly 6 to 11 cycles, was carried out with a sample-barcoded 5' primer and a J-beta primer mix. TCRdb re-called the 5' RACE reads through MiXCR, storing one row per CDR3 protein. This sample has 600,000 to 650,000 distinct CDR3 sequences, with 58% found just once. Specimen: blood. The receptors were gathered from a man aged 60-69 years in good health.

This clonotype was seen at least ten times. This chain connects TRBV5-1 to TRBJ2-1, with D tentatively TRBD2 (6 bases). Trimming pared 4 bases from V and 0 bases from J, leaving 14 bases between. Germline V CDR1 and CDR2: SGHRS, YFSETQ. The CDR3 length is 16 residues. CDR3 loop: CASSATSQSSYNEQFF. The CDR3 DNA reads as TGCGCCAGCAGCGCCACTAGCCAAAGCTCCTACAATGAGCAGTTCTTC.

The chain is built from TRBV10-1 and TRBJ2-5, with D uncertain. V lost 5 bases and J lost 4, with 14 bases in between. The CDR3 has 14 residues. Germline V gene lookup returns CDR1 WNHNN and CDR2 SYGVQD (reference sequence). The CDR3 reads CASSRNDPGETQYF. CDR3 nucleotide sequence: TGCGCCAGCAGTCGGAATGATCCGGGAGAGACCCAGTACTTC.

This chain connects TRBV12-3 or TRBV12-4 to TRBJ1-2, with D unresolved. Trimming pared 5 bases from V and 7 bases from J, leaving 14 bases between. The CDR3 sequence is 13 residues long. The CDR3 DNA follows: TGTGCCAGCAGTAAGGACCGCCAACGTGGCTACACCTTC. Its translation is CASSKDRQRGYTF.

The CDR3 bases are TGCGCCAGCACCCCTGCAGGGGCTAGCCAAGAGACCCAGTACTTC. Its protein is CASTPAGASQETQYF. The chain carries TRBV5-1 and TRBJ2-5; D may be TRBD1 (6 bases). Germline V CDR1 and CDR2: SGHRS, YFSETQ. This CDR3 is 15 amino acids long. The V end was cut by 6 bases, the J end by 1 base, with 16 bases between.

This clonotype was seen a few times. The chain links TRBV11-2 to TRBJ2-5; D is unresolved. Trimming removed 6 bases at V and 7 bases at J, with 18 bases between. The CDR3 covers 14 residues. Germline V CDR1 and CDR2: SGHAT, FQNNGV. The CDR3 DNA sequence: TGTGCCAGCAGGTTAAGTCTCTCGACCGGGACCCAGTACTTC. It specifies CASRLSLSTGTQYF.

In the case of this clonotype: One end of the junction is discordant with germline, which a read error may explain. The chain couples TRBV2 to TRBJ2-1; D possibly matches TRBD1 or TRBD2 (6 bases each). The CDR3 contains 15 residues. Germline V gene sequence: CDR1 SNHLY, CDR2 FYNNEI. CDR3 nucleotide sequence: TGTGCCAGCAGTCCCCAGGGGAGGACCTACAAGGAGCAGTTCTTC. This codes for CASSPQGRTYKEQFF. Filled out from reference TRBV2 and TRBJ2-1, the complete variable domain reads EPEVTQTPSHQVTQMGQEVILRCVPISNHLYFYWYRQILGQKVEFLVSFYNNEISEKSEIFDDQFSVERPDGSNFTLKIRSTKLEDSAMYFCASSPQGRTYKEQFFGPGTRLTVL.

A remark on this clonotype: The junction and the germline gene differ at one end; a read error may be behind it. The V call is TRBV6-5, the J call TRBJ2-6; TRBD2 aligns across 10 bases. Per germline, CDR1 MNHEY and CDR2 SVGAGI. The CDR3 spans 18 residues. The CDR3 nucleotides are TGTGCCCGCAGTTACTCGATGGCTAGCGGGGGCGGGGCCAACGTCCTGACTTTC. Protein: CARSYSMASGGGANVLTF.

CDR3 in DNA: TGTGCCATCAGAAAGCTAGTTGAAGAGACCCAGTACTTC. This codes for CAIRKLVEETQYF. J is TRBJ2-5 and V is TRBV10-3; D not certain. Germline CDR1 ENHRY, CDR2 SYGVKD. Between the trimmed V and J ends, which lost 6 bases and 3 bases, there was a span of 11 bases. The CDR3 has 13 residues.

The chain has TRBV6-1 and TRBJ1-2, with TRBD1 matching over 7 bases. V lost 3 bases and J lost 3; bases outside the gene matches: 1. The CDR3 runs 13 residues. Per germline, CDR1 MNHNS and CDR2 SASEGT. In DNA, the CDR3 is TGTGCCAGCAGTGACAGGGGGGACTATGGCTACACCTTC. Protein product: CASSDRGDYGYTF.

Remarks on this clonotype: An end of the junction does not agree with germline; a read error may underlie this. The chain has TRBV29-1 and TRBJ2-1; D is perhaps TRBD1 or TRBD2 (5 bases each). CDR1 and CDR2 from the germline V gene are SQVTM and ANQGSEA. This CDR3 region has 15 residues. CDR3 nucleotides: TGCAGCGTTGAAGAGAGCAGGGACCCCTACAAGGAGCAGTTCTTC. Translation: CSVEESRDPYKEQFF.

The sample holds a few counts of this clonotype. The chain carries TRBV20-1 and TRBJ2-1; TRBD1 matches at 9 bases. Unmatched junction bases numbered 10, after V lost 6 bases and J lost 7 bases. This CDR3 region has 14 residues. Germline CDR1 is DFQATT and CDR2 is SNEGSKA (reference sequence). The CDR3 region has the DNA TGCAGTGCCTCAAAGGGACAGGGCCGTAATGAGCAGTTCTTC. This codes for CSASKGQGRNEQFF.

This clonotype showed up just a few times. The chain employs TRBV11-3 and TRBJ2-1; 7 bases align to TRBD1. There are 16 residues in the CDR3. The V gene's germline CDR1 is SGHNT and CDR2 YENEEA. Trimming cost V 4 bases and J 5 bases; bases outside gene matches: 11. The CDR3 region is CASSSSRQGTNNEQFF. Here the CDR3 DNA reads TGTGCCAGCAGCTCCTCCCGACAGGGTACGAACAATGAGCAGTTCTTC. The full variable domain, completed using reference TRBV11-3 and TRBJ2-1, is EAGVVQSPRYKIIEKKQPVAFWCNPISGHNTLYWYLQNLGQGPELLIRYENEEAVDDSQLPKDRFSAERLKGVDSTLKIQPAELGDSAVYLCASSSSRQGTNNEQFFGPGTRLTVL.